This entry describes one T cell receptor (beta chain). Its antigen is unidentified. TCRdb passed the 5' RACE reads through MiXCR, listing each CDR3 protein once. The table lists roughly 500,000 distinct CDR3 sequences, around 21% of them singletons. These data belong to a study of T-cell memory formation after mild COVID-19. Study-wide points: Balance between CD4 and CD8 was seen in clones contracting day 15 to 85, and a CD4+ lean was seen in later expanders.

Trimming took off 1 base at V and 9 bases at J, with 13 bases between the two ends. The CDR3 loop spans 15 amino acids. Germline V gene data show CDR1 as SGHTA and CDR2 as FQGTGA. This sequence was found in an adult woman who had mild COVID-19 (a few samples of this study predate the infection). Cell type and time point are not known. V usage is TRBV7-3 and J usage is TRBJ1-6; tentative D call: TRBD1 (5 bases). The source material was PBMCs or a T cell subset sorted from them (not recorded which). CDR3 nucleotide sequence: TGTGCCAGCAGCTTAAATCAGGGCCCGGGTTCACCCCTCCACTTT. Amino acid sequence: CASSLNQGPGSPLHF.